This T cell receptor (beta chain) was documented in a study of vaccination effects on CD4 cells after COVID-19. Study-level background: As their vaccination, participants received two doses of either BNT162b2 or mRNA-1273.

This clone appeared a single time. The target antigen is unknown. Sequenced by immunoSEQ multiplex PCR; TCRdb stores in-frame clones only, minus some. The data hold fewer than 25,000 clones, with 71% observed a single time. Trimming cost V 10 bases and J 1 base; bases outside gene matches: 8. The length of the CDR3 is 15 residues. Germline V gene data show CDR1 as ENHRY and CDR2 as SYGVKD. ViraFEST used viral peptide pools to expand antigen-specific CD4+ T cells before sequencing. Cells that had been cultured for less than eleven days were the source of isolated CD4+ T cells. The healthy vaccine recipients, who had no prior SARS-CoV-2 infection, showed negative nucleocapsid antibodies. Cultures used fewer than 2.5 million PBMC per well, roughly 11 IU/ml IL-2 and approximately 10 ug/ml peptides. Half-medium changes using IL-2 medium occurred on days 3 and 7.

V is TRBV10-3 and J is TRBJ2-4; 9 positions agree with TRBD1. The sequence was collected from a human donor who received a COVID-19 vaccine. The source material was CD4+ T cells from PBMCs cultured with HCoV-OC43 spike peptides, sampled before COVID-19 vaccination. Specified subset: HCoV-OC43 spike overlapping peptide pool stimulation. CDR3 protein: CATEDRGLAKNIQYF. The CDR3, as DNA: TGTGCCACGGAGGACAGGGGTTTGGCCAAAAACATTCAGTACTTC.